This is a list of T cell receptor beta chains from one sample in a study. TCRdb used MiXCR to reprocess the reads, holding one entry per CDR3 protein. Its clone listing holds approximately 50 distinct CDR3 sequences. Specimen: CD8+ T cells (not recorded whether cultured). The source of these receptors is a male donor. Both conserved end residues are part of each CDR3. The D gene is left open where the match is weak. Some rows have no size entry. The others give once, few or many, or a class for an expanded clone.

v_gene: TRBV5-1; d_gene: TRBD1; j_gene: TRBJ2-3; abundance: large; CDR3aa: CASSSGQGGDTQYF; CDR3nt: TGCGCCAGCAGCTCAGGACAGGGTGGAGATACGCAGTATTTT
v_gene: TRBV29-1; d_gene: NA; j_gene: TRBJ1-1; abundance: hyperexpanded; CDR3aa: CSVGPPEAFF; CDR3nt: TGCAGCGTTGGTCCCCCTGAAGCTTTCTTT
v_gene: TRBV11-1; d_gene: NA; j_gene: TRBJ1-2; abundance: large; CDR3aa: CASSSEQTFYGYTF; CDR3nt: TGTGCCAGCAGCTCAGAACAGACTTTCTATGGCTACACCTTC
v_gene: TRBV20-1; d_gene: NA; j_gene: TRBJ2-1; abundance: NA; CDR3aa: CSARDLGYGPYNEQFF; CDR3nt: TGCAGTGCTAGAGATCTAGGGTACGGCCCTTACAATGAGCAGTTCTTC
v_gene: TRBV12-3/TRBV12-4; d_gene: NA; j_gene: TRBJ1-2; abundance: NA; CDR3aa: CASSLCVENYGYTF; CDR3nt: TGTGCCAGCAGTTTGTGTGTAGAGAACTATGGCTACACCTTC
v_gene: TRBV5-4; d_gene: TRBD1; j_gene: TRBJ1-3; abundance: large; CDR3aa: CASSTGTGGIGGNTIYF; CDR3nt: TGTGCCAGCAGCACCGGGACAGGAGGGATAGGAGGAAACACCATATATTTT
v_gene: TRBV19; d_gene: NA; j_gene: TRBJ2-1; abundance: hyperexpanded; CDR3aa: CASSYGPEAHNEQFF; CDR3nt: TGTGCCAGTAGTTATGGTCCCGAAGCCCACAATGAGCAGTTCTTC
v_gene: TRBV29-1; d_gene: TRBD1; j_gene: TRBJ1-4; abundance: large; CDR3aa: CSATLTTTGWEKLFF; CDR3nt: TGCAGCGCTACATTAACGACGACAGGGTGGGAAAAACTGTTTTTT
v_gene: TRBV20-1; d_gene: NA; j_gene: TRBJ1-6; abundance: large; CDR3aa: CSARDHQGSSTSPLHF; CDR3nt: TGCAGTGCTAGAGATCACCAGGGAAGTAGTACTTCACCCCTCCACTTT
v_gene: TRBV27; d_gene: TRBD2; j_gene: TRBJ2-7; abundance: hyperexpanded; CDR3aa: CASSSVAGGFFSYEQYF; CDR3nt: TGTGCCAGCAGTTCTGTAGCGGGGGGTTTCTTCTCCTACGAGCAGTACTTC
v_gene: TRBV10-1; d_gene: NA; j_gene: TRBJ2-1; abundance: NA; CDR3aa: CASSESGATNEQFF; CDR3nt: TGTGCCAGCAGTGAGTCTGGGGCGACCAATGAGCAGTTCTTC
v_gene: TRBV7-6; d_gene: NA; j_gene: TRBJ1-4; abundance: NA; CDR3aa: CASNLAPGATNEKLFF; CDR3nt: TGTGCCAGCAACCTCGCTCCCGGAGCAACTAATGAAAAACTGTTTTTT
v_gene: TRBV3-1; d_gene: TRBD1; j_gene: TRBJ1-2; abundance: large; CDR3aa: CASSQAGTGGYGYTF; CDR3nt: TGTGCCAGCAGCCAGGCTGGGACAGGGGGCTATGGCTACACCTTC
v_gene: TRBV5-1; d_gene: TRBD1; j_gene: TRBJ2-3; abundance: NA; CDR3aa: CASSVTGGFTDTQYF; CDR3nt: TGCGCCAGCAGCGTGACAGGGGGCTTCACAGATACGCAGTATTTT
v_gene: TRBV6-5; d_gene: NA; j_gene: TRBJ1-1; abundance: hyperexpanded; CDR3aa: CASSYSEGTEAFF; CDR3nt: TGTGCCAGCAGTTACTCGGAGGGCACTGAAGCTTTCTTT
v_gene: TRBV6-6; d_gene: NA; j_gene: TRBJ2-7; abundance: NA; CDR3aa: CASSLGPACEQYF; CDR3nt: TGTGCTAGCAGTCTTGGACCGGCCTGCGAGCAGTATTTC
v_gene: TRBV28; d_gene: NA; j_gene: TRBJ2-7; abundance: large; CDR3aa: CASSLSGGQYF; CDR3nt: TGTGCCAGCAGTTTATCGGGCGGACAGTACTTC
v_gene: TRBV12-3/TRBV12-4; d_gene: NA; j_gene: TRBJ2-3; abundance: hyperexpanded; CDR3aa: CASSLMDTDTQYF; CDR3nt: TGTGCCAGCAGTTTAATGGACACAGATACGCAGTATTTT
v_gene: TRBV6-5; d_gene: NA; j_gene: TRBJ1-1; abundance: hyperexpanded; CDR3aa: CASSYSIGALEAFF; CDR3nt: TGTGCCAGCAGTTACTCGATAGGAGCCCTTGAAGCTTTCTTT